This entry lists 3 T cell receptor beta chains sequenced from one sample in a study of T cells in Graves' hyperthyroidism and ophthalmopathy. From RNA transcripts, TCR beta CDR3 regions were amplified. In the first-round RT-PCR of the TCR CDR3, the HTBI primer set was used. A single record per CDR3 protein comes from TCRdb applying MiXCR to the multiplex PCR reads. Of about 250,000 distinct CDR3 sequences detected, 22% appear once; the ten largest clones hold around two thirds. Sequencing was performed on blood. The receptors stem from a man aged 25-45 years with Graves' ophthalmopathy.

This clonotype was observed at least ten times. The chain couples TRBV6-5 to TRBJ2-7; D may match TRBD1 or TRBD2 (5 bases each). Germline CDR1 MNHEY, CDR2 SVGAGI. The CDR3 covers 15 residues. Trimming stripped 2 bases from V and 6 bases from J, with 17 bases between. CDR3 DNA sequence: TGTGCCAGCAGTTACAGGGACCCGGCAAGCTTCGAGCAGTACTTC. This codes for CASSYRDPASFEQYF.

The chain uses TRBV7-6 and TRBJ2-3; 11 nucleotides line up with TRBD2. Germline values: CDR1 SGHVS, CDR2 FNYEAQ. With V trimmed by 1 base and J by 0 bases, 6 bases remained unmatched. This CDR3 is built from 18 residues. CDR3 in DNA: TGTGCCAGCAGCTTAGAGGGGAGGACTAGCGGGAGCACAGATACGCAGTATTTT. Translated, it gives CASSLEGRTSGSTDTQYF.

About this clonotype: This could be a read error, since a much larger clone is one nucleotide away. The chain employs TRBV5-1 and TRBJ1-4; D ambiguous. The CDR3 has 15 residues. The germline V and J ends were trimmed by 0 bases and 7 bases, with 13 bases remaining between them. Germline CDR1 is SGHRS and CDR2 is YFSETQ. CDR3 loop: CASSLDGIAGEKLFF. The CDR3 nucleotides read TGCGCCAGCAGCTTGGACGGGATAGCAGGTGAAAAACTGTTTTTT.